These T cell receptor beta chains were read from a single sample in a study of shared clonotypes between healthy human individuals. Using immunoSEQ multiplex PCR, the repertoire was profiled, and TCRdb retains in-frame clones only, with some absent. The sample has 400,000 to 600,000 clones, approximately 94% seen once. Source material: naive CD4+ T cells sorted from blood. The receptor source for this set is a woman in her 30s in good health. Both conserved end residues are part of each CDR3. The order of the fields is D gene, V gene, J gene, clone size, CDR3 DNA, CDR3 protein. D genes are given only for firm matches. Size tells how often a clone was seen (once, few, many) or the class of an expanded clone, and some rows leave it out.

>NA|TRBV5-1|TRBJ2-3|NA
TGCGCCAGCAGCTTGGGTCCTCCAGACAGTCGGACGCAGTATTTT
CASSLGPPDSRTQYF
>TRBD2|TRBV18|TRBJ2-2|NA
TGTGCCAGCTCACAGGGACTACTAAACACCGGGGAGCTGTTTTTT
CASSQGLLNTGELFF
>TRBD1|TRBV7-9|TRBJ1-3|NA
TGTGCCAGCAGCCCGTTACAGGGGGCGAACACCATATATTTT
CASSPLQGANTIYF
>TRBD1|TRBV11-2|TRBJ2-7|NA
TGTGCCAGCAGCCCGGGACAGGGTGGTTACGAGCAGTACTTC
CASSPGQGGYEQYF
>NA|TRBV7-6|TRBJ2-2|NA
TGTGCCAGCAGCTTACCACAGGGCTACACCGGGGAGCTGTTTTTT
CASSLPQGYTGELFF
>TRBD2|TRBV11-2|TRBJ2-3|NA
TGTGCCAGCAGCAGCGGACTAGCGGGAGGGCCGAAGGTAGGTACGCAGTATTTT
CASSSGLAGGPKVGTQYF
>TRBD1|TRBV5-8|TRBJ2-7|NA
TGTGCCAGCAGCTACGACAGGGCCCTCGGGGAGCAGTACTTC
CASSYDRALGEQYF
>TRBD1|TRBV29-1|TRBJ2-5|NA
TGCAGCGTTGGGACAGGTGGCCCAGGTTGGACCCAGTACTTC
CSVGTGGPGWTQYF
>NA|TRBV7-2|TRBJ2-7|once
TGTGCCAGCAGCTTCGGTGGGGCCTCCTACGAGCAGTACTTC
CASSFGGASYEQYF
>TRBD1|TRBV19|TRBJ2-3|NA
TGTGCCAGTAGTCCGGGGAGGTCAGGGGGCTTGGATACGCAGTATTTT
CASSPGRSGGLDTQYF
>TRBD2|TRBV9|TRBJ2-2|NA
TGTGCCAGCGGGTTCAGGCCTAGCGGGAGGCCGTTGACCGGGGAGCTGTTTTTT
CASGFRPSGRPLTGELFF
>NA|TRBV18|TRBJ2-7|NA
TGTGCCAGCTCACCTGTACCCTACTACGAGCAGTACTTC
CASSPVPYYEQYF
>TRBD2|TRBV2|TRBJ2-5|NA
TGTGCCAGCAGTGACCCTAGCGGAACCCACCAAGAGACCCAGTACTTC
CASSDPSGTHQETQYF
>NA|TRBV2|TRBJ1-4|NA
TGTGCCAGCAGTTGGGGGGCGCCTAATGAAAAACTGTTTTTT
CASSWGAPNEKLFF
>NA|TRBV19|TRBJ2-5|NA
TGTGCCAGTAGCGTTGGGATAGGAGAGTCCGAGACCCAGTACTTC
CASSVGIGESETQYF
>NA|TRBV5-1|TRBJ2-7|once
TGCGCCAGCAGTCCAATAACCGGGGGAAACGAGCAGTACTTC
CASSPITGGNEQYF
>TRBD2|TRBV28|TRBJ2-7|once
TGTGCCAGCAGTTCGGGGTTAGCGGGAGACGAGCAGTACTTC
CASSSGLAGDEQYF
>NA|TRBV28|TRBJ1-1|NA
TGTGCCAGCGTCGACCTCCGGGGTGGATTAACTGAAGCTTTCTTT
CASVDLRGGLTEAFF
>TRBD1|TRBV30|TRBJ2-7|NA
TGTGCCTGGAGATCGGGACAGGGATTCTACGAGCAGTACTTC
CAWRSGQGFYEQYF
>NA|TRBV6-5|TRBJ2-7|once
TGTGCCAGCAGTTACTCTCCTAGCACCCACGAGCAGTACTTC
CASSYSPSTHEQYF
>NA|TRBV5-4|TRBJ2-2|NA
TGTGCCAGCAGCTTGTTAACAGCGGGGAACACCGGGGAGCTGTTTTTT
CASSLLTAGNTGELFF
>TRBD2|TRBV5-1|TRBJ2-7|NA
TGCGCCAGCAGCTTGGAGCCGCAAGCTAGCGGGAGGGCCCGGTTGAACTTC
CASSLEPQASGRARLNF
>NA|TRBV28|TRBJ1-4|NA
TGTGCCAGCAGCTCCGGCCCCAGGGCTGAAAAACTGTTTTTT
CASSSGPRAEKLFF
>TRBD2|TRBV28|TRBJ2-7|NA
TGTGCCAGCAGTCTAGCGGGAGTCTCCTACGAGCAGTACTTC
CASSLAGVSYEQYF
>NA|TRBV18|TRBJ2-3|NA
TGTGCCAGCTCACCGACGAGCCGCACAGATACGCAGTATTTT
CASSPTSRTDTQYF
>TRBD2|TRBV23-1|TRBJ2-3|NA
TGCGCCAGCAGTCATTTGCGGGGGAGCACAGATACGCAGTATTTT
CASSHLRGSTDTQYF